This TCR beta chain was sequenced for a study of cytomegalovirus exposure and HLA in healthy donors. General study results and limits: Under in vitro conditions, three CMV-associated chains were confirmed as specific for CMV antigens.

Deletions cut 0 bases from V and 3 bases from J, with 11 bases between. Germline-derived CDR1 and CDR2 are MNHEY and SVGAGI. CDR3 size: 15 residues. 13 Jbeta primers and 60 Vbeta primers were used for the PCR. Sequencing was performed with immunoSEQ multiplex PCR; in TCRdb, only in-frame clones are kept and a portion is missing. The data contain about 60,000 clones, 73% of them seen just once; the ten biggest clones take up roughly 5.9%. Points on this clone: Its specificity is not known.

The TCR was taken from a man aged 45-60 years in good health and CMV-seronegative. Sequenced sample: PBMCs. The rearrangement joins TRBV6-5 to TRBJ1-2; D is uncertain. CDR3 in amino acids: CASSYSRAAHYGYTF. In DNA form, the CDR3 reads TGTGCCAGCAGTTACTCGAGGGCAGCACACTATGGCTACACCTTC.